This entry describes one T cell receptor beta chain. This sample stems from a study of OX40 agonist ivuxolimab in advanced cancers. CDR1 SGHTS and CDR2 YDEGEE come from the germline V gene. The CDR3 length is 16 residues. Trimming took 4 bases from V and 2 from J; bases not matched to a gene: 12. Sequenced by immunoSEQ multiplex PCR; TCRdb stores in-frame clones only, minus some. The table has 50,000 to 75,000 clones, less than 95% seen once. The starting material was CD4+ or CD8+ T cells sorted from blood, obtained in a trial of the OX40 agonist ivuxolimab. The receptor was derived from an adult with an advanced solid tumor such as melanoma, head and neck, liver or kidney cancer. The gene calls are TRBV5-8 and TRBJ2-7, with 7 bases fitting TRBD2. This CDR3 is CASSQDGGGVAYEQYF. The CDR3 nucleotides read TGTGCCAGCAGCCAAGATGGGGGAGGGGTGGCCTACGAGCAGTACTTC.